These 32 T cell receptor beta chains share one sample of origin, sequenced in a study of T-cell memory formation after mild COVID-19. A single record per CDR3 protein comes from TCRdb applying MiXCR to the 5' RACE reads. Of 250,000 to 300,000 distinct CDR3 sequences listed, 15% to 20% are singletons. The sequencing sample was made of PBMCs or a T cell subset sorted from them (not recorded which). All receptors come from a man aged 18 to 29 who had mild COVID-19 (a few samples of this study predate the infection). Cell type and time point are not known.

The gene calls are TRBV6-5 and TRBJ2-7; weak D call: TRBD2 (5 bases). CDR3 length equals 15 residues. V was pared by 0 bases and J by 0 bases, with 9 bases between. Germline V gives CDR1 MNHEY, CDR2 SVGAGI. CDR3: CASSYSDGNSYEQYF. The DNA for the CDR3 is TGTGCCAGCAGTTACTCGGACGGGAACTCCTACGAGCAGTACTTC.

V usage is TRBV5-1 and J usage is TRBJ2-7; 7 bases fit TRBD2. The CDR3 sequence is 14 residues long. Germline V CDR1 and CDR2: SGHRS, YFSETQ. With 3 bases clipped from V and 2 bases from J, the junction kept 5 bases outside the gene matches. The CDR3 sequence: CASSWGRGAYEQYF. The CDR3 nucleotides read TGCGCCAGCAGCTGGGGACGGGGGGCCTACGAGCAGTACTTC.

This clonotype was seen repeatedly, ten times or more. The chain links TRBV4-1 to TRBJ2-5; D uncertain. The CDR3 spans 14 residues. Germline V CDR1 and CDR2: MGHRA, YSYEKL. V lost 1 base, J lost 4 bases, and 10 bases lay in between. The CDR3 nucleotides read TGCGCCAGCAGCCAAGTGGCGTTGGGAGAGACCCAGTACTTC. As protein: CASSQVALGETQYF.

The chain carries TRBV5-1 and TRBJ1-6; possibly TRBD1 for D (5 bases). The germline V and J ends were trimmed by 1 base and 10 bases, with 12 bases remaining between them. The CDR3 runs to 14 residues. CDR1 is SGHRS, CDR2 YFSETQ, per germline. This CDR3 is CASSLTGWDSPLHF. As DNA, the CDR3 is TGCGCCAGCAGCTTGACAGGATGGGACTCACCCCTCCACTTT.

This clonotype was seen only a few times. The chain recombines TRBV4-1 with TRBJ2-1; D may be TRBD2 (5 bases). V was shortened by 2 bases and J by 4 bases, with 27 bases between the two germline ends. This CDR3 has 20 residues. The germline V gene has CDR1 MGHRA and CDR2 YSYEKL. In DNA, the CDR3 is TGCGCCAGCAGCCAAAGCCCTTTGAGGGCGAGACTACCACCATACAATGAGCAGTTCTTC. It specifies CASSQSPLRARLPPYNEQFF.

This sequence joins TRBV11-2 and TRBJ2-5, with unresolved D. The CDR3 covers 15 residues. Germline V gives CDR1 SGHAT, CDR2 FQNNGV. Trimming took off 2 bases at V and 2 bases at J, with 12 bases between the two ends. This chain's CDR3 is CASSLTGEPQETQYF. CDR3 bases: TGTGCCAGCAGCTTAACGGGCGAACCTCAAGAGACCCAGTACTTC.

On this clonotype itself: Its ends do not fully match the called genes, so a read error is possible. The chain combines TRBV4-2 with TRBJ1-2, with D unclear. Germline V gives CDR1 LGHNA, CDR2 YNFKEQ. The CDR3 spans 12 residues. CDR3 loop: CASTQGRYGYTF. CDR3 bases: TGTGCCAGCACCCAAGGGCGATATGGCTACACCTTC.

In its sample, this clonotype was seen a few times. The chain is built from TRBV12-3 or TRBV12-4 and TRBJ2-1; 8 nucleotides match TRBD2. CDR3 length equals 16 residues. After removal of 5 bases from V and 4 bases from J, the junction contained 10 bases not matched to a gene. CDR3 in DNA: TGTGCCAGCAGTCCACCCGGTAGCGGGGCTTACAATGAGCAGTTCTTC. It translates to CASSPPGSGAYNEQFF.

This clonotype was seen only a few times. The J gene is TRBJ2-2, the V gene TRBV7-7; 9 nucleotides agree with TRBD1. V lost 8 bases and J lost 3; bases outside the gene matches: 4. CDR3 length equals 14 residues. Germline CDR1 and CDR2: SSHAT and FNYEAQ (reference sequence). CDR3 in DNA: TGTGCCAGCTCACAGGGGGCCTACACCGGGGAGCTGTTTTTT. Protein sequence: CASSQGAYTGELFF.

The chain recombines TRBV10-3 with TRBJ2-3, with D perhaps TRBD2 (6 bases). This CDR3 has 15 residues. V was trimmed by 0 bases and J by 2 bases, leaving 9 bases between them. Germline V gene data show CDR1 as ENHRY and CDR2 as SYGVKD. The CDR3 loop is CAISESKDYTDTQYF. The CDR3 nucleotides are TGTGCCATCAGTGAGTCGAAGGACTACACAGATACGCAGTATTTT.

This clonotype has a handful of counts. This chain connects TRBV7-3 to TRBJ2-3; the D gene is possibly TRBD2 (5 bases). The germline V gene has CDR1 SGHTA and CDR2 FQGTGA. The CDR3 contains 17 residues. Trimming cost V 5 bases and J 0 bases, with 18 bases left between them. CDR3 DNA sequence: TGTGCCAGCAGCCCAAGCGGAATAGCGAGAAGCACAGATACGCAGTATTTT. Its translation is CASSPSGIARSTDTQYF.

The rearrangement joins TRBV5-8 to TRBJ2-1; D uncertain. With 3 bases removed from V and 1 base from J, the gap between germline ends came to 14 bases. CDR1 and CDR2 (germline): SGHTS, YDEGEE. This CDR3 has 16 amino acids. The CDR3 coding sequence is TGTGCCAGCAGCTCGAGACGGCCGCGATCCTACAATGAGCAGTTCTTC. Protein sequence: CASSSRRPRSYNEQFF.

V and J are TRBV3-1 and TRBJ2-3, with D unclear. V was clipped by 5 bases and J by 5 bases, with 14 bases between them. The CDR3 runs to 14 residues. Germline CDR1 reads LGHDT; CDR2 reads YNNKEL (reference sequence). CDR3 in DNA: TGTGCCAGCAGCTCCGGACCCCGCGGAGATACGCAGTATTTT. It is translated as CASSSGPRGDTQYF.

V usage is TRBV29-1 and J usage is TRBJ1-1, with D maybe TRBD1 (5 bases). V shed 7 bases and J shed 5 bases, with 11 bases lying between them. Germline loops: CDR1 SQVTM, CDR2 ANQGSEA. CDR3 length: 11 residues. The CDR3 is CSAGGLTEAFF. CDR3 nucleotides: TGCAGCGCGGGGGGGTTGACTGAAGCTTTCTTT.

This clonotype showed up many times. The chain couples TRBV10-3 to TRBJ2-7, with D perhaps matching TRBD1 (6 bases). This CDR3 spans 18 amino acids. V shed 3 bases and J shed 0 bases, with 21 bases lying between them. The germline CDR1 and CDR2 sequences are ENHRY and SYGVKD. CDR3 in amino acids: CAISDLTTGKMGSYEQYF. In DNA, the CDR3 is TGTGCCATCAGTGATCTTACCACAGGGAAGATGGGCTCCTACGAGCAGTACTTC.

At least ten counts were recorded for this clonotype. The gene calls are TRBV6-4 and TRBJ2-3, with 12 positions matching TRBD2. There are 16 residues in the CDR3. Germline V lookup: CDR1 MRHNA, CDR2 SNTAGT. V lost 4 bases to trimming and J lost 2 bases; unmatched junction nucleotides: 4. The CDR3 DNA reads as TGTGCCAGCAGTGCTAGCGGGGGGGATTCCACAGATACGCAGTATTTT. It encodes CASSASGGDSTDTQYF.

This clonotype occurred a few times. The chain employs TRBV7-8 and TRBJ1-5; TRBD1 matches 7 bases. Looked up from germline, CDR1 is SGHVS and CDR2 is FQNEAQ. This CDR3 has 16 amino acids. V dropped 1 base and J dropped 5; count of bases not matched to a gene: 8. The CDR3 DNA is TGTGCCAGCAGCTTAGAAGAGAGGGGGCGATATCAGCCCCAGCATTTT. As protein: CASSLEERGRYQPQHF. The full variable domain, completed using reference TRBV7-8 and TRBJ1-5, is GAGVSQSPRYKVAKRGQDVALRCDPISGHVSLFWYQQALGQGPEFLTYFQNEAQLDKSGLPSDRFFAERPEGSVSTLKIQRTQQEDSAVYLCASSLEERGRYQPQHFGDGTRLSIL.

The CDR3 DNA sequence: TGTGCCAGCAGCCTTCCCATCTACCGGACAGGGAATACCGGGGAGCTGTTTTTT. Encoded protein: CASSLPIYRTGNTGELFF. The chain uses TRBV7-8 and TRBJ2-2; 8 positions agree with TRBD1. This CDR3 is 18 amino acids long. Germline V lookup: CDR1 SGHVS, CDR2 FQNEAQ. The junction had 16 bases not matched to a gene; V was cut back by 5 bases and J by 5 bases.

The V gene is TRBV7-2, the J gene TRBJ2-7, with D tentatively TRBD1 (5 bases). Trimming removed 5 bases from V and 1 base from J, with 9 bases in between. From germline, CDR1 is SGHTA and CDR2 FQGNSA. This CDR3 spans 13 amino acids. CDR3 loop: CASSRDRSYEQYV. CDR3 nucleotides: TGTGCCAGCAGCCGAGACAGATCCTACGAGCAGTACGTC.

This chain joins TRBV5-4 and TRBJ2-2; D is uncertain. The V gene lost 6 bases and the J gene lost 2 bases, with 11 bases spanning the gap. Germline V gene sequence: CDR1 SGHNT, CDR2 YYREEE (reference sequence). This CDR3 contains 14 residues. The chain's CDR3 is CASNTDYNTGELFF. CDR3 DNA sequence: TGTGCCAGCAATACGGATTATAACACCGGGGAGCTGTTTTTT.

This clonotype was detected a few times. The gene calls are TRBV27 and TRBJ1-2; D perhaps matches TRBD1 (6 bases). CDR1 is MNHEY and CDR2 is SMNVEV in the germline V gene (reference sequence). V was cut by 4 bases and J by 2 bases, with 14 bases left in between. The CDR3 runs 15 residues. The CDR3 DNA sequence: TGTGCCAGCAGTTCATACAGGGAACAAAACTATGGCTACACCTTC. Translating it yields CASSSYREQNYGYTF.

At least ten counts were recorded for this clonotype. Compared with germline, one end of the junction differs, possibly owing to a read error. The V call is TRBV5-1, the J call TRBJ2-3, with TRBD1 matching over 7 bases. In germline, CDR1 is SGHRS, CDR2 YFSETQ. The CDR3 is made up of 14 amino acids. The CDR3 loop reads CASSLGGLTDTQYF. The CDR3 DNA is TGTGCTAGCAGCTTAGGGGGCTTAACAGATACGCAGTATTTT.

The chain recombines TRBV5-1 with TRBJ2-3, with 8 bases matching TRBD2. J gave up 0 bases and V 4 bases, and 4 bases lay outside the gene matches. CDR1 and CDR2 from the germline V gene are SGHRS and YFSETQ. The CDR3 is 15 residues long. This CDR3 is CASSELAGSTDTQYF. Here the CDR3 DNA reads TGCGCCAGCAGCGAGCTAGCGGGCAGCACAGATACGCAGTATTTT.

The CDR3 sequence: CASRRDSLYEQYV. The DNA for the CDR3 is TGTGCCAGCAGGCGGGACAGCTTGTACGAGCAGTACGTC. The chain links TRBV6-7 to TRBJ2-7; TRBD1 is a possible D gene (7 bases). TRBV6-7 is flagged as an ORF with uncertain function. The CDR3 extends over 13 amino acids. Trimming pared 6 bases from V and 4 bases from J, leaving 13 bases between.

The chain has TRBV7-3 and TRBJ2-3; no reliable D call. Deletions cut 0 bases from V and 1 base from J, with 11 bases between. CDR1 and CDR2 from the germline V gene are SGHTA and FQGTGA. The CDR3 extends over 16 amino acids. The CDR3 DNA sequence: TGTGCCAGCAGCTTAACAGGGTCAATAGGCACAGATACGCAGTATTTT. It encodes CASSLTGSIGTDTQYF.

This chain connects TRBV7-9 to TRBJ1-6; possible D gene TRBD1, 6 bases. V lost 2 bases and J 6 bases, leaving 14 bases between the germline ends. CDR3 length: 16 amino acids. Germline V gene data show CDR1 as SEHNR and CDR2 as FQNEAQ (reference sequence). CDR3 nucleotide sequence: TGTGCCAGCAGCTTACTTGTTTACAGGGCTAATTCACCCCTCCACTTT. Translating it yields CASSLLVYRANSPLHF.

This chain joins TRBV20-1 and TRBJ2-1; D may correspond to TRBD1 or TRBD2 (5 bases each). Between the trimmed V and J ends, which lost 4 bases and 7 bases, there was a span of 20 bases. Germline V CDR1 and CDR2: DFQATT, SNEGSKA (reference sequence). This CDR3 spans 15 amino acids. CDR3: CSAIISEGLGNEQFF. The CDR3 DNA reads as TGCAGTGCTATAATATCCGAGGGGCTCGGGAATGAGCAGTTCTTC.

In this sample, this clonotype turned up a few times. CDR3 nucleotides: TGTGCCAGCAGCACGGGACCTACACCCAACACTGAAGCTTTCTTT. Protein sequence: CASSTGPTPNTEAFF. J is TRBJ1-1 and V is TRBV7-3; tentative D call: TRBD1 (5 bases). Looked up from germline, CDR1 is SGHTA and CDR2 is FQGTGA. V lost 5 bases and J lost 2, with 15 bases in between. The CDR3 is 15 amino acids. The full variable domain, in which reference TRBV7-3 and TRBJ1-1 provide the parts outside the CDR3, is GAGVSQTPSNKVTEKGKYVELRCDPISGHTALYWYRQSLGQGPEFLIYFQGTGAADDSGLPNDRFFAVRPEGSVSTLKIQRTERGDSAVYLCASSTGPTPNTEAFFGQGTRLTVV.

This clonotype was counted only a few times. Because the CDR3's place on the DNA is in doubt, the DNA is left out and the CDR3 is given as listed by TCRdb. The chain has TRBV6-2 or TRBV6-3 and TRBJ2-1; the table gives TRBD1 as D, unverified against the DNA. CDR1 and CDR2 (germline): MNHEY, SVGEGT. The CDR3 region is 15 residues in length, termini included. This CDR3 is CASSYFGTGNEKGFF.

This clonotype showed up just a few times. The gene calls are TRBV9 and TRBJ1-1, with D perhaps matching TRBD1 (5 bases). Trimming removed 4 bases from V and 4 bases from J, with 14 bases in between. This CDR3 has 14 amino acids. Germline CDR1 reads SGDLS; CDR2 reads YYNGEE. The CDR3: CASSPPLGLTEAFF. CDR3 bases: TGTGCCAGCAGCCCCCCGTTGGGGCTCACTGAAGCTTTCTTT.

In this sample, this clonotype turned up a few times. CDR3 coding DNA: TGCGCCAGCAGCCAGGGTTCTACGACAGGCGGCTACACCTTC. Amino acids: CASSQGSTTGGYTF. This chain uses TRBV4-3 with TRBJ1-2; D might be TRBD1 (6 bases). The CDR3 length is 14 residues. Trimming removed 3 bases from V and 8 bases from J, with 16 bases in between. Germline V gives CDR1 LGHNA, CDR2 YSLEER.

The V gene is TRBV11-3, the J gene TRBJ2-1; the match to TRBD2 covers 12 bases. Germline loops: CDR1 SGHNT, CDR2 YENEEA. The CDR3 consists of 15 residues. V shed 5 bases, J shed 15 bases, and the junction held 14 bases outside the gene matches. The CDR3 nucleotides read TGTGCCAGCAGCAGCCGATCTAGCGGGGGGGCGAGGATGTTCTTC. This gives the protein CASSSRSSGGARMFF.